Presented here are 29 T cell receptor beta chains from one specimen sequenced in a study of CD8 T cell repertoires and HIV-1 epitope variants. Data came from immunoSEQ multiplex PCR; TCRdb stores just in-frame clones and leaves some out. Of under 100,000 clones listed, over 70% were seen once; the top ten hold under 30%. Sequenced sample: uncultured baseline CD8+ T cells from peripheral blood mononuclear cells (PBMCs). The receptors were gathered from a male donor with HIV.

The genes are TRBV28 and TRBJ1-1; no definite D call. CDR3 length equals 15 residues. Trimming took 4 bases from V and 2 from J, leaving 14 bases between them. CDR1 is MDHEN, CDR2 SYDVKM, per germline. The CDR3 here is CASSSPGRRNTEAFF. The CDR3 DNA reads as TGTGCCAGCAGTTCCCCTGGACGGAGAAACACTGAAGCTTTCTTT.

The chain recombines TRBV7-3 with TRBJ1-6; 7 nucleotides match TRBD1. Germline V CDR1 and CDR2: SGHTA, FQGTGA. The CDR3 is 15 residues long. Unmatched junction bases numbered 10, after V lost 5 bases and J lost 9 bases. The DNA for the CDR3 is TGTGCCAGCAGCACGTTGACAGGGAGCGGTTCACCCCTCCACTTT. Protein product: CASSTLTGSGSPLHF. Using reference TRBV7-3 and TRBJ1-6 for the parts outside the CDR3, the full variable domain is GAGVSQTPSNKVTEKGKYVELRCDPISGHTALYWYRQSLGQGPEFLIYFQGTGAADDSGLPNDRFFAVRPEGSVSTLKIQRTERGDSAVYLCASSTLTGSGSPLHFGNGTRLTVT.

This chain joins TRBV6-5 and TRBJ2-5; D call uncertain. Germline CDR1 is MNHEY and CDR2 is SVGAGI. Trimming left V 2 bases short and J 3 bases short, with 16 bases between. This CDR3 has 16 amino acids. The CDR3 sequence: CASSYARGIVEETQYF. CDR3 bases: TGTGCCAGCAGTTACGCTCGCGGAATAGTGGAAGAGACCCAGTACTTC.

Only one count was recorded for this clone. V gene TRBV5-1 combines with J gene TRBJ2-5; TRBD2 agrees at 7 bases. The germline V gene has CDR1 SGHRS and CDR2 YFSETQ. With 4 bases clipped from V and 2 bases from J, the junction kept 5 bases outside the gene matches. This CDR3 is 14 amino acids long. CDR3 coding DNA: TGCGCCAGCAGCGTGGCTAGCGGACAAGAGACCCAGTACTTC. This translates into CASSVASGQETQYF.

As DNA, the CDR3 is TGTGCCAGCAGCTTAGGGTCCGGGGGCGCTTTCTACGAGCAGTACTTC. Encoded protein: CASSLGSGGAFYEQYF. The V and J genes are TRBV7-8 and TRBJ2-7, with D possibly called TRBD1 or TRBD2 (6 bases each). The CDR3 is 16 residues long. The germline V and J ends were trimmed by 1 base and 3 bases, with 16 bases remaining between them. The germline V gene has CDR1 SGHVS and CDR2 FQNEAQ.

This chain links TRBV27 with TRBJ2-3, with TRBD1 identical over 7 bases. The germline V gene has CDR1 MNHEY and CDR2 SMNVEV (reference sequence). The CDR3 loop spans 13 amino acids. After removal of 5 bases from V and 3 bases from J, the junction contained 2 bases not matched to a gene. The CDR3 spells CASSPDRTDTQYF. The CDR3 nucleotides are TGTGCCAGCAGTCCGGACAGGACAGATACGCAGTATTTT.

This clone was recorded a few times. The chain employs TRBV29-1 and TRBJ2-3; D is undetermined. The CDR3 is made up of 13 amino acids. V was pared by 5 bases and J by 1 base, with 10 bases between. In germline, CDR1 is SQVTM, CDR2 ANQGSEA. Written as DNA, the CDR3 is TGCAGCGTTAGTAAGGGTGGCACAGATACGCAGTATTTT. Its translation: CSVSKGGTDTQYF.

This clone was counted many times. The CDR3 DNA is TGTGCCAGTAGTATGGCGGGGGTTTGGATGGACAATGAGCAGTTCTTC. It translates to CASSMAGVWMDNEQFF. This chain links TRBV19 with TRBJ2-1; TRBD2 agrees at 7 bases. The CDR3 runs to 16 residues. After removal of 3 bases from V and 5 bases from J, the junction contained 10 bases not matched to a gene. CDR1 is LNHDA and CDR2 is SQIVND in the germline V gene (reference sequence).

The genes are TRBV19 and TRBJ2-1; 7 bases are a match to TRBD2. J was trimmed by 2 bases and V by 1 base; bases with no gene match: 2. The CDR3 length is 15 residues. CDR1 and CDR2 from the germline V gene are LNHDA and SQIVND (reference sequence). CDR3 residues: CASSIASGPYNEQFF. For the CDR3, the DNA is TGTGCCAGTAGTATAGCTAGCGGTCCCTACAATGAGCAGTTCTTC.

The rearrangement joins TRBV7-9 to TRBJ2-1; D possibly corresponds to TRBD2 (6 bases). Germline V gene sequence: CDR1 SEHNR, CDR2 FQNEAQ (reference sequence). V lost 2 bases to trimming and J lost 7 bases, with 18 bases between them. This CDR3 is 16 amino acids long. CDR3 DNA sequence: TGTGCCAGCAGCTTATGGGGATCCGGGGGTGGGAATGAGCAGTTCTTC. Protein: CASSLWGSGGGNEQFF.

The chain employs TRBV6-5 and TRBJ2-7; D is undetermined. V was trimmed by 9 bases and J by 2 bases, leaving 14 bases between them. Germline V gene sequence: CDR1 MNHEY, CDR2 SVGAGI. This CDR3 is 13 amino acids long. CDR3 protein: CASRALAAYEQYF. The CDR3 DNA reads as TGTGCCAGTCGCGCCCTGGCCGCCTACGAGCAGTACTTC.

This clone is judged medium-sized. This sequence joins TRBV28 and TRBJ1-4, with 8 bases matching TRBD1. J lost 7 bases, V lost 9 bases, and 7 bases had no gene match. This CDR3 region has 13 residues. CDR1 and CDR2 from the germline V gene are MDHEN and SYDVKM. The CDR3 sequence is CASGQGASEKLFF. CDR3 coding DNA: TGTGCCAGTGGGCAGGGGGCGAGTGAAAAACTGTTTTTT. The full variable domain, completed using reference TRBV28 and TRBJ1-4, is DVKVTQSSRYLVKRTGEKVFLECVQDMDHENMFWYRQDPGLGLRLIYFSYDVKMKEKGDIPEGYSVSREKKERFSLILESASTNQTSMYLCASGQGASEKLFFGSGTQLSVL.

The rearrangement links TRBV19 to TRBJ2-4, with 9 bases aligning to TRBD1. CDR1 is LNHDA and CDR2 is SQIVND in the germline V gene (reference sequence). The CDR3 runs 16 residues. V was pared by 1 base and J by 6 bases, with 7 bases of the junction left unmatched. The DNA of the CDR3 is TGTGCCAGTAGTATAGCAGACGGGACAGGGCGAAACATTCAGTACTTC. This sequence encodes CASSIADGTGRNIQYF.

Only a few counts were recorded for this clone. This chain connects TRBV28 to TRBJ2-7, with 7 bases that match TRBD2. CDR1 is MDHEN, CDR2 SYDVKM, per germline. With V trimmed by 5 bases and J by 3 bases, 10 bases remained unmatched. The CDR3 length is 15 residues. The CDR3 is CASSEPGLKDYEQYF. The CDR3 DNA reads TGTGCCAGCAGTGAACCGGGACTAAAGGACTACGAGCAGTACTTC. The variable domain in full, with the rest retrieved from reference TRBV28 and TRBJ2-7, is DVKVTQSSRYLVKRTGEKVFLECVQDMDHENMFWYRQDPGLGLRLIYFSYDVKMKEKGDIPEGYSVSREKKERFSLILESASTNQTSMYLCASSEPGLKDYEQYFGPGTRLTVT.

The V and J genes are TRBV21-1 and TRBJ2-7. TRBV21-1 is reported as a pseudogene. This CDR3 spans 14 amino acids. The CDR3 here is CASSKEVFTYEQYF. The CDR3 DNA follows: TGTGCCAGCAGCAAAGAAGTATTCACCTACGAGCAGTACTTC.

In this sample, this clone turned up a few times. The V gene is TRBV29-1, the J gene TRBJ1-3; maybe TRBD1 (6 bases). Between the trimmed V and J ends, which lost 5 bases and 3 bases, there was a span of 11 bases. In germline, CDR1 is SQVTM, CDR2 ANQGSEA. The CDR3 is made up of 13 amino acids. The CDR3 is CSVSGVNGNTIYF. In DNA, the CDR3 is TGCAGCGTTTCAGGGGTAAATGGAAACACCATATATTTT.

In DNA, the CDR3 is TGTGCCAGCAGCTGGACTAGCGGGGGGCGAGATACGCAGTATTTT. Its protein product is CASSWTSGGRDTQYF. The genes are TRBV5-4 and TRBJ2-3; TRBD2 matches at 14 bases. Germline values: CDR1 SGHNT, CDR2 YYREEE (reference sequence). V lost 3 bases to trimming and J lost 5 bases; unmatched junction nucleotides: 2. The CDR3 extends over 15 amino acids.

As DNA, the CDR3 is TGTGCCATCAGCCTATTCAACACTGAAGCTTTCTTT. It specifies CAISLFNTEAFF. This chain links TRBV10-3 with TRBJ1-1; D is ambiguous. The CDR3 covers 12 residues. Trimming shortened V by 6 bases and J by 2 bases, and 7 bases separated the two germline ends. Looked up from germline, CDR1 is ENHRY and CDR2 is SYGVKD.

The gene calls are TRBV7-3 and TRBJ2-1; 9 nucleotides align to TRBD2. CDR1 and CDR2 from the germline V gene are SGHTA and FQGTGA. The CDR3 contains 17 residues. J lost 5 bases, V lost 1 base, and 9 bases had no gene match. CDR3 DNA: TGTGCCAGCAGCTTAATTAGCGGGGGATCTCCTAACAATGAGCAGTTCTTC. Amino acids: CASSLISGGSPNNEQFF.

CDR3 in amino acids: CAISEAGTGGTEAFF. CDR3 DNA: TGTGCCATCAGTGAGGCCGGGACTGGTGGCACTGAAGCTTTCTTT. V and J are TRBV10-3 and TRBJ1-1; D is possibly TRBD1 (5 bases). The germline V gene encodes CDR1 ENHRY and CDR2 SYGVKD. Trimming pared 2 bases from V and 4 bases from J, leaving 14 bases between. CDR3 length equals 15 residues.

This rearrangement joins TRBV28 to TRBJ2-7; possibly TRBD2 for D (6 bases). V lost 2 bases and J 7 bases, leaving 12 bases between the germline ends. CDR3 length: 13 residues. Germline V gene sequence: CDR1 MDHEN, CDR2 SYDVKM. Here the CDR3 DNA reads TGTGCCAGCAGTTTAATCCGGGGAGGAGAGCAGTACTTC. Translated, it gives CASSLIRGGEQYF.

The J gene is TRBJ1-5, the V gene TRBV19; D unresolved. Germline lookup yields CDR1 LNHDA and CDR2 SQIVND (reference sequence). Trimming stripped 4 bases from V and 7 bases from J, with 17 bases between. The CDR3 extends over 15 amino acids. The CDR3 nucleotides are TGTGCCAGTAGTACACCCCTTGAGGGAGGGCAGCCCCAGCATTTT. Translated, it gives CASSTPLEGGQPQHF.

This clone appeared a single time. The rearrangement uses TRBV5-1 and TRBJ2-7; 7 bases agree with TRBD1. This CDR3 has 14 residues. Germline values: CDR1 SGHRS, CDR2 YFSETQ. Trimming cost V 7 bases and J 2 bases; bases outside gene matches: 9. Written as DNA, the CDR3 is TGCGCCAGCCGTCTCGACAGGGTGGCCTACGAGCAGTACTTC. Its protein is CASRLDRVAYEQYF.

The gene calls are TRBV5-4 and TRBJ2-4, with 7 bases matching TRBD2. Unmatched junction bases numbered 10, after V lost 5 bases and J lost 8 bases. Per the germline V gene, CDR1 is SGHNT and CDR2 is YYREEE (reference sequence). This CDR3 has 14 amino acids. The CDR3 loop reads CASRRGNGGDIQYF. CDR3 in DNA: TGTGCCAGCAGGAGAGGGAATGGGGGGGACATTCAGTACTTC.

This sequence joins TRBV18 and TRBJ2-2, with 8 bases matching TRBD2. Germline loops: CDR1 KGHSH, CDR2 LQKENI. The CDR3 spans 16 residues. V trimming: 4 bases; J trimming: 7 bases; junction bases outside the gene matches: 11. The CDR3 DNA reads as TGTGCCAGCTCACTGGTGGAGCGGGGGACTAACGGGGAGCTGTTTTTT. It is translated as CASSLVERGTNGELFF.

The chain joins TRBV28 to TRBJ2-3, with TRBD1 matching 9 bases. The germline V gene has CDR1 MDHEN and CDR2 SYDVKM. The CDR3 has 16 amino acids. V trimming: 4 bases; J trimming: 3 bases; junction bases outside the gene matches: 8. The CDR3: CASSSGWGQGTDTQYF. CDR3 DNA: TGTGCCAGCAGTTCTGGCTGGGGACAGGGAACAGATACGCAGTATTTT.

The J gene is TRBJ2-1, the V gene TRBV6-1, with TRBD2 matching over 11 bases. The CDR3 has 16 amino acids. Germline CDR1 and CDR2: MNHNS and SASEGT. The ends lost 4 bases at V and 4 bases at J; junction bases unmatched: 6. In nucleotides, the CDR3 is TGTGCCAGCAGTGGACGAGGGACTAGCGGTTACAATGAGCAGTTCTTC. It specifies CASSGRGTSGYNEQFF.

This chain uses TRBV19 with TRBJ2-3, with D perhaps matching TRBD2 (7 bases). V lost 3 bases to trimming and J lost 2 bases, with 12 bases between them. The CDR3 length is 15 residues. Germline V gives CDR1 LNHDA, CDR2 SQIVND (reference sequence). The CDR3 loop reads CASSMRGGNTDTQYF. CDR3 bases: TGTGCCAGTAGTATGAGGGGGGGCAACACAGATACGCAGTATTTT. The full variable domain, its missing parts supplied by reference TRBV19 and TRBJ2-3, is DGGITQSPKYLFRKEGQNVTLSCEQNLNHDAMYWYRQDPGQGLRLIYYSQIVNDFQKGDIAEGYSVSREKKESFPLTVTSAQKNPTAFYLCASSMRGGNTDTQYFGPGTRLTVL.

CDR3 DNA: TGTGCCAGCAGCCCCGGCCGAGCGGAAAAACTGTTTTTT. It translates to CASSPGRAEKLFF. The chain uses TRBV28 and TRBJ1-4; D unclear. Germline V gene sequence: CDR1 MDHEN, CDR2 SYDVKM. This CDR3 has 13 amino acids. Trimming cost V 6 bases and J 8 bases, with 13 bases left between them. Complete variable domain (other parts from reference TRBV28 and TRBJ1-4): DVKVTQSSRYLVKRTGEKVFLECVQDMDHENMFWYRQDPGLGLRLIYFSYDVKMKEKGDIPEGYSVSREKKERFSLILESASTNQTSMYLCASSPGRAEKLFFGSGTQLSVL.